This T cell receptor (beta chain) was documented in a study of breast tumors, draining lymph nodes, adjacent tissues. Whole-study results and caveats: Tumor T cell lymph node origin was a supported hypothesis, not proven. Luminal-like breast cancer showed significantly higher tumor–nontumor repertoire similarity than basal-like. Compared with lymph nodes, tumors were less diverse; compared with nontumor tissue, more. Data fit most tumor T cells coming from lymph node, expanding in tumor.

This clonotype showed up just a few times. The antigen is unknown. It may be a read error: a sequence one base away is much more abundant. Each CDR3 protein gets one entry after TCRdb re-called the multiplex PCR reads with MiXCR. The sample carries some 200,000 distinct CDR3 sequences, 31% recorded once. Axillary draining lymph nodes of breast cancer patients supplied the node samples. Germline V CDR1 and CDR2: SGHDN, FVKESK. CDR3 length: 17 amino acids. The chain combines TRBV14 with TRBJ2-3; 9 bases line up with TRBD2. The sequence derives from a female donor with breast cancer. Some clones in this sample may be carry-over from other donors' samples. The sample taken for sequencing was axillary lymph node tissue. CDR3 in amino acids: CASSQGVSGRVTATQYF. The CDR3 nucleotides read TGTGCCAGCAGCCAGGGGGTTAGCGGGAGAGTTACAGCTACGCAGTATTTT.